Included here is one T cell receptor beta chain sequence, with context. The antigen remains unidentified. Naive CD8 cells were CD45RO-negative, positively selected for CCR7, excluding terminally differentiated effector memory CD45RA+ cells. Libraries were prepared by immunoSEQ multiplex PCR; TCRdb keeps only in-frame clonotypes and omits some of them. The sample consists of over 2 million clones, over 85% of them appearing once. This entry comes from a study of shared clonotypes between healthy human individuals. Study results and limitations: The generation probabilities recorded for non-shared clonotypes fell below those of clonotypes shared by all four donors.

The CDR3 sequence is 15 residues long. CDR1 and CDR2 from the germline V gene are MNHNS and SASEGT. V gave up 1 base and J gave up 2 bases, with 12 bases separating them. The sequenced material came from naive CD8+ T cells sorted from blood. The chain joins TRBV6-1 to TRBJ2-7, with D perhaps TRBD1 (5 bases). The receptor's source is a man younger than 30 in good health. CDR3 sequence reads: CASSEERQKTYEQYF. The CDR3 region has the DNA TGTGCCAGCAGTGAAGAACGACAGAAGACCTACGAGCAGTACTTC.